This TCR beta chain emerged from a study of regulatory T cells in long-lasting Graves disease. Assembly of TCR beta libraries relied on iRepertoire HTBI primers together with Arm-PCR of CDR3 regions. A single record per CDR3 protein comes from TCRdb applying MiXCR to the multiplex PCR reads. The top ten clones hold around 24% of a sample with under 450,000 distinct CDR3 sequences, about a quarter of them seen once. Time point reported: persistent/refractory GD, antithyroid drugs over 5 years with positive TRAb. From RNA extracted from PBMCs, the TCR library was made. One endocrinology department in Xi'an, China, was where patients came from. Roughly 8.2 milliliters of peripheral blood were drawn into EDTA tubes. CDR1 and CDR2 from the germline V gene are SGHDN and FVKESK. V was cut by 0 bases and J by 2 bases, with 5 bases left in between. This CDR3 has 13 residues. Comments on this clonotype: Its specificity is not known.

Findings and caveats of the study: The TCR repertoire of persistent Graves' patients was less diverse than that of newly diagnosed ones. Persistent disease samples used TRBV28, TRBJ1-2 and TRBJ2-5 preferentially.

The input for sequencing was peripheral blood mononuclear cells (PBMCs), taken when the disease was refractory, from a patient treated with antithyroid drugs. The rearrangement uses TRBV14 and TRBJ2-7; D call uncertain. This TCR was sampled from a female donor with Graves disease. The CDR3 DNA reads as TGTGCCAGCAGCCAAGAAGGTACCTACGAGCAGTACTTC. Translating gives CASSQEGTYEQYF.